This T cell receptor beta chain is drawn from a study of blood T cell repertoires in COVID-19. About the study: Whether acute or convalescent, the COVID-19 samples came from the United States, Italy and Spain.

This CDR3 has 14 residues. Germline values: CDR1 SGHRS, CDR2 YFSETQ. The J segment lost 5 bases and the V segment lost 4 bases, leaving 5 bases of the junction unmatched. Libraries were prepared by immunoSEQ multiplex PCR; TCRdb keeps only in-frame clonotypes and omits some of them. The table shows 200,000 to 300,000 clones, with 85% to 90% occurring only once. Sequencing was done on a sample of peripheral blood. V gene TRBV5-1 combines with J gene TRBJ2-5; TRBD2 aligns across 10 bases. The receptor's source is a woman aged 40 to 55 with acute or convalescent COVID-19. CDR3 amino acids: CASSPLLAGETQYF. In nucleotides, the CDR3 is TGCGCCAGCAGCCCGCTACTAGCGGGGGAGACCCAGTACTTC.